The 8 T cell receptor beta chains listed next were all sequenced from one sample in a study of T cells in women clearing cervical HPV infection (dated by TCRdb to the late 2010s). Library preparation employed the immunoSEQ multiplex PCR assay. TCRdb mirrors the immuneACCESS table, restricted to in-frame sequences. Some clones are absent from its copies; in checked studies, under half trace to an unresolved V gene, and the reason for the others is unknown. The sample table on file contains roughly 40,000 clones. The top ten clonotypes cover 5.8% of the sample. Sequenced sample: blood buffy coat. Receptor source: a woman between 18 and 70 years old with a cervical HPV16 infection that either progressed to CIN3+ or cleared (not recorded which).

Comments on this clone: The CDR3 extends 3 residues past the end of the read, so its final part is completed from the germline J gene. V usage is TRBV29-1 and J usage is TRBJ2-5; a possible D gene is TRBD1 (6 bases). Trimming removed 7 bases at V and 3 bases at J, with 21 bases between. Germline V CDR1 and CDR2: SQVTM, ANQGSEA. There are 15 residues in the CDR3. The part of the CDR3 DNA that was read is TGCAGCGGGGGACGTCGGGGTGAGGGGGAAGAGACC. This sequence encodes CSGGRRGEGEET. The whole CDR3 protein reads CSGGRRGEGEETQYF.

Concerning this clone: The read comes to an end 3 residues before the CDR3 does, leaving the germline J gene to fill in the end. The chain employs TRBV19 and TRBJ1-1; D possibly corresponds to TRBD1 (5 bases). CDR1 is LNHDA, CDR2 SQIVND, per germline (reference sequence). The CDR3 is 12 amino acids. The V and J ends lost 3 bases and 6 bases respectively, with 8 bases between them. CDR3 DNA, as far as it was read: TGTGCCAGTAGTATCGGGGGGGCTGAA. Translated: CASSIGGAE. The full CDR3 sequence reads CASSIGGAEAFF.

The part of the CDR3 DNA that was read is TGTGCCAGCAGTGAGGGGACAGGGGTCTACGAG. Translating gives CASSEGTGVYE. The whole CDR3 protein reads CASSEGTGVYEQYF. The chain links TRBV6-1 to TRBJ2-7; 10 bases match TRBD1. The CDR3 end lies 3 residues beyond the end of the read and is filled in from the germline J gene. V shed 3 bases and J 3 bases; nucleotides not matched to a gene: 2. CDR3 length: 14 residues. Looked up from germline, CDR1 is MNHNS and CDR2 is SASEGT.

A note on this clone: The CDR3 end falls 3 residues outside the read, so it is completed with the germline J gene. The chain recombines TRBV28 with TRBJ2-1, with D tentatively TRBD2 (7 bases). The CDR3 sequence is 13 residues long. Germline loops: CDR1 MDHEN, CDR2 SYDVKM. Trimming took off 11 bases at V and 1 base at J, with 12 bases between the two ends. The chain's CDR3 is CALGGASYNEQFF. The sequenced part of the CDR3 DNA is TGTGCCCTTGGGGGGGCGTCCTACAATGAG.

A word on this clone: The observed sequence ends 3 residues before the CDR3 terminus, with the missing tail filled in from the germline J gene. The V call is TRBV19, the J call TRBJ2-2, with 10 bases fitting TRBD2. Looked up from germline, CDR1 is LNHDA and CDR2 is SQIVND (reference sequence). The CDR3 length is 17 residues. With 1 base clipped from V and 6 bases from J, the junction kept 8 bases outside the gene matches. CDR3 loop: CASSIGAGGPRAGELFF. The sequenced part of the CDR3 DNA is TGTGCCAGTAGTATAGGAGCGGGAGGGCCGAGGGCCGGGGAG.

To note about this clone: The DNA ends 3 residues before the CDR3 does, and the rest of the CDR3 is filled in from the germline J gene. The chain is built from TRBV11-3 and TRBJ2-1, with TRBD2 as a possible D gene (5 bases). The V gene lost 5 bases and the J gene lost 9 bases, with 14 bases spanning the gap. Germline V gene data show CDR1 as SGHNT and CDR2 as YENEEA. CDR3 length: 13 amino acids. CDR3 protein: CASSVTSDSEQFF. CDR3 DNA, as far as it was read: TGTGCCAGCAGCGTAACTAGTGACTCTGAG. The full variable domain, its missing parts supplied by reference TRBV11-3 and TRBJ2-1, is EAGVVQSPRYKIIEKKQPVAFWCNPISGHNTLYWYLQNLGQGPELLIRYENEEAVDDSQLPKDRFSAERLKGVDSTLKIQPAELGDSAVYLCASSVTSDSEQFFGPGTRLTVL.

Note on this clone: The read falls 3 residues short of the CDR3 end, and the missing part is taken from the germline J gene. The chain combines TRBV5-4 with TRBJ2-3, with a tentative D call TRBD2 (7 bases). This CDR3 spans 15 amino acids. Germline CDR1 reads SGHNT; CDR2 reads YYREEE (reference sequence). V was shortened by 1 base and J by 6 bases, with 15 bases between the two germline ends. The part of the CDR3 DNA that was read is TGTGCCAGCAGCTTGATGGGGGCCGGGGGGGATACG. Residues: CASSLMGAGGDT. The full CDR3 protein is CASSLMGAGGDTQYF.

Details on this clone: The read ends 3 residues early relative to the CDR3; the germline J gene fills the gap. This chain joins TRBV19 and TRBJ2-1, with a possible D match to TRBD2 (6 bases). This CDR3 has 15 amino acids. The germline V and J ends were trimmed by 4 bases and 8 bases, with 18 bases remaining between them. CDR1 is LNHDA and CDR2 is SQIVND in the germline V gene (reference sequence). Here the CDR3 reads CASSTSGLLGDEQFF. The sequenced part of the CDR3 DNA is TGTGCCAGTAGTACCTCGGGACTCTTGGGGGATGAG.